The sequence of this T cell receptor (beta chain) was determined in a study of monozygotic twins with inflammatory bowel disease. The CDR3 is 17 residues long. In germline, CDR1 is SGHTA, CDR2 FQGNSA. A 6-nucleotide sample barcode was carried by the UMIs, which template switching added. One entry per CDR3 protein, without DNA, is what TCRdb gives after re-calling the 5' RACE reads. This listing includes approximately 150,000 distinct CDR3 sequences. J is TRBJ1-2 and V is TRBV7-2; TCRdb selects TRBD1, and the lack of DNA leaves this call unchecked. The origin of this receptor is a human donor with ulcerative colitis or Crohn's disease, or a healthy co-twin of an affected twin (not recorded which). Input material: blood. The CDR3 here is CASSLYYRDSPNYGYTF.